The 9 T cell receptor beta chains given below trace back to one sample, sequenced in a study of T cell changes during pregnancy in multiple sclerosis. Generated by immunoSEQ multiplex PCR, the TCRdb table keeps only in-frame clones and is missing some. The profile covers tens of thousands of clones, with 85% to 95% appearing a single time and 0.65% to 0.9% taken by the ten largest. The sample consisted of CD4+ T cells from peripheral blood mononuclear cells, taken in the first trimester of pregnancy. These receptors all come from a female donor with multiple sclerosis, enrolled in a pregnancy study.

V is TRBV19 and J is TRBJ1-2, with no clear D. The CDR3 length is 15 residues. V was trimmed by 3 bases and J by 5 bases, leaving 16 bases between them. Germline values: CDR1 LNHDA, CDR2 SQIVND (reference sequence). CDR3 DNA: TGTGCCAGTAGTATTGTGGCAGTTGACTTATATGGCTACACCTTC. It is translated as CASSIVAVDLYGYTF.

The chain carries TRBV7-2 and TRBJ1-3, with 7 bases identical to TRBD1. CDR3 length: 15 amino acids. Trimming removed 3 bases from V and 3 bases from J; junction bases left unmatched: 5. Per germline, CDR1 SGHTA and CDR2 FQGNSA. CDR3 DNA: TGTGCCAGCAGCTTGGACAGGCGTAGTGGAAACACCATATATTTT. Residues: CASSLDRRSGNTIYF.

The V gene is TRBV27, the J gene TRBJ2-7; TRBD2 might be the D (5 bases). The CDR3 has 15 amino acids. Trimming took off 5 bases at V and 3 bases at J, with 17 bases between the two ends. Per the germline V gene, CDR1 is MNHEY and CDR2 is SMNVEV (reference sequence). CDR3 sequence (DNA): TGTGCCAGCAGTGCCCTCGATGACTATCGCTACGAGCAGTACTTC. The encoded protein is CASSALDDYRYEQYF.

The rearrangement links TRBV2 to TRBJ1-1, with a weak D call TRBD1 (5 bases). The CDR3 has 14 amino acids. The germline CDR1 and CDR2 sequences are SNHLY and FYNNEI. Trimming took off 5 bases at V and 4 bases at J, with 14 bases between the two ends. The CDR3 DNA follows: TGTGCCAGCAGTTCCCAGGGCCCGACCACTGAAGCTTTCTTT. Protein product: CASSSQGPTTEAFF.

The genes are TRBV28 and TRBJ2-7; TRBD1 agrees at 10 bases. V gave up 5 bases and J gave up 3 bases; unmatched junction bases: 7. The CDR3 extends over 15 amino acids. Germline loops: CDR1 MDHEN, CDR2 SYDVKM. CDR3 nucleotides: TGTGCCAGCAGTCTCCACGGGACAGGGGTCTACGAGCAGTACTTC. Translated: CASSLHGTGVYEQYF.

This rearrangement joins TRBV6-1 to TRBJ1-4; D is ambiguous. The CDR3 is made up of 14 amino acids. The V end lost 6 bases, the J end lost 7 bases, and 15 bases lay between the germline ends. CDR1 and CDR2 (germline): MNHNS, SASEGT. Here the CDR3 reads CASSSEGWSEKLFF. The CDR3 nucleotides read TGTGCCAGCAGCTCCGAGGGCTGGAGTGAAAAACTGTTTTTT.

The chain couples TRBV18 to TRBJ1-6, with 7 bases that match TRBD1. Germline assignment: CDR1 KGHSH and CDR2 LQKENI. V was clipped by 3 bases and J by 7 bases; unmatched bases: 3. The CDR3 contains 14 residues. CDR3 loop: CASSPRGSNSPLHF. In DNA form, the CDR3 reads TGTGCCAGCTCACCCAGGGGGTCGAATTCACCCCTCCACTTT.

The V gene is TRBV30, the J gene TRBJ1-5; D is uncertain. Germline-derived CDR1 and CDR2 are GTSNPN and SVGIG (reference sequence). Trimming took 5 bases from V and 4 from J, leaving 15 bases between them. CDR3 length: 14 amino acids. The CDR3 DNA reads TGTGCCTGGGCCGGGGAATCTAGTAATCAGCCCCAGCATTTT. Its translation is CAWAGESSNQPQHF.

This clone was seen more than once but under ten times. The rearrangement links TRBV2 to TRBJ1-4, with D possibly being TRBD1 (5 bases). V was trimmed by 6 bases and J by 7 bases, leaving 12 bases between them. Germline CDR1 SNHLY, CDR2 FYNNEI. The CDR3 spans 13 residues. The CDR3 here is CASRETAGEKLFF. The CDR3 DNA follows: TGTGCCAGCAGGGAGACAGCGGGTGAAAAACTGTTTTTT.